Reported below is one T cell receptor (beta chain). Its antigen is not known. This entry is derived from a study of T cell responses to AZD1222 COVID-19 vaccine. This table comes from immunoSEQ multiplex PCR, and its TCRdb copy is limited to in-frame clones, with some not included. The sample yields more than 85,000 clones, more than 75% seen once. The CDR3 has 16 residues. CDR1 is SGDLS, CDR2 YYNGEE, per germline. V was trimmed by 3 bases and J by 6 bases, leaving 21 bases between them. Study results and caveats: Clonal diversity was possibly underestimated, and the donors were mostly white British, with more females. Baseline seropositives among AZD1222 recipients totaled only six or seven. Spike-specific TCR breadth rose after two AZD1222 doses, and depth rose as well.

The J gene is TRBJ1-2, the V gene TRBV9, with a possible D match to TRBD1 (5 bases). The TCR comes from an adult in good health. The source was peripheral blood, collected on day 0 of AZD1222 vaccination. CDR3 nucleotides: TGTGCCAGCAGCGGTACGAGGATCAGGGTATGGGATGGCTACACCTTC. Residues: CASSGTRIRVWDGYTF.